This T cell receptor (beta chain) was profiled in a study of beta chain features in type 1 diabetes. Study conclusions and caveats: Shortening of TCRB CDR3s, moderate but significant, appeared in all four CD4+ subsets of Type 1 diabetes patients.

In germline, CDR1 is SGHVS, CDR2 FQNEAQ. Trimming removed 5 bases at V and 4 bases at J, with 8 bases between. The CDR3 totals 12 residues. Every bit of the isolated RNA underwent reverse transcription, so sequencing read expressed TCRB transcripts. Using immunoSEQ multiplex PCR, the repertoire was profiled, and TCRdb retains in-frame clones only, with some absent. This repertoire shows some 350,000 clones, roughly a tenth found once; its top ten account for about 0.6%. CD4+ naive, central memory, regulatory and stem cell-like memory cells were sorted via CD45RO/CCR7/CD25/CD127/CD95/CD27. This clone has a handful of counts. Its antigen is not identified.

J is TRBJ1-2 and V is TRBV7-8; the D is unclear. The clonotype was recovered from a man aged 25 to 45 with type 1 diabetes. The sample taken for sequencing was central memory CD4+ T cells from blood. The CDR3 DNA is TGTGCCAGCAGCCCATCACCCTATGGCTACACCTTC. Translated: CASSPSPYGYTF.